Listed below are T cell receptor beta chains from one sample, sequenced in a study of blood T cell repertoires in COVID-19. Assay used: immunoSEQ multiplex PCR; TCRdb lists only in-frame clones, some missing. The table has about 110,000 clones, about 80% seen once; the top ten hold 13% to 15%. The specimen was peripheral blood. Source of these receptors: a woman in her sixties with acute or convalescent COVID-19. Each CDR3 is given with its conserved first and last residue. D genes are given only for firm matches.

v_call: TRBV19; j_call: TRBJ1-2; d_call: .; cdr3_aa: CASSITGGIQGTNYGYTF
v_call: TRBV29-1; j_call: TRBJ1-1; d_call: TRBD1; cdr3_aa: CSAWDRGNTEAFF
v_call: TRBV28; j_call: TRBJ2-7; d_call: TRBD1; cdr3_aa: CASRDRGRIDEQYF
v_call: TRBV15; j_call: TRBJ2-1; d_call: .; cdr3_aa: CATSSSGGQDEQFF
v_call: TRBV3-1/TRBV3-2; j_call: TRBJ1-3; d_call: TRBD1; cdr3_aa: CASSPTGGDGNTIYF
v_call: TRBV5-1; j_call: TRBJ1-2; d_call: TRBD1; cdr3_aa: CASSSEQGAEGYTF
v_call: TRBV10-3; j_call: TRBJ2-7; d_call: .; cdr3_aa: CAISVRQGMDEQYF
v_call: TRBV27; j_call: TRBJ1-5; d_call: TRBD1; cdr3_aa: CASSTGGKVSNQPQHF
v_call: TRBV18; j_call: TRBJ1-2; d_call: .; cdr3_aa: CASSPTGTPINYGYTF
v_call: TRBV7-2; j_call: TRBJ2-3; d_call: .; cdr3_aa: CASSLLDTQYF
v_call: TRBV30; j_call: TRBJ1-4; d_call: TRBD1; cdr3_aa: CAWSHFGTATEKLFF
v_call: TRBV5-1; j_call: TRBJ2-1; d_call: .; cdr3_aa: CASSRMRDNPLGDEQFF
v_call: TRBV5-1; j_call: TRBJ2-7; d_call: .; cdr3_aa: CASSSPLLEQYF
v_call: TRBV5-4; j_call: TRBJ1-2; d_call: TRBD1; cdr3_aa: CASSLTGGGNYGYTF
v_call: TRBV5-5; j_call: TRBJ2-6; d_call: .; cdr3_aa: CASSLGVPPSGANVLTF
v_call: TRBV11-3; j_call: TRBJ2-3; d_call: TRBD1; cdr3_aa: CASSPHRGTDTQYF
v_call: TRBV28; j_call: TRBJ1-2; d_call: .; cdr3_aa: CASSFVAVYGYTF
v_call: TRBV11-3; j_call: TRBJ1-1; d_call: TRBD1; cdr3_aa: CASSNRGEGAFF
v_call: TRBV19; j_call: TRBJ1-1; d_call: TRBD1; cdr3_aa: CASSPQDRGHTEAFF
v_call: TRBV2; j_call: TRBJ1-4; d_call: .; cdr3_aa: CASNREREKLFF
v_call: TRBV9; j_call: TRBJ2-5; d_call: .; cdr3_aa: CASSVGPLMLGPQETQYF
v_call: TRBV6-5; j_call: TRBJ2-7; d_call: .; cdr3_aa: CASSYGGGGEQYF
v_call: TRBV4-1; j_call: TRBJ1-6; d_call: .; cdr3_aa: CASSQKQSSYNSPLHF
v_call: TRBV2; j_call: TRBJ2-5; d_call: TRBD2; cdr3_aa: CASSFLAGETQYF
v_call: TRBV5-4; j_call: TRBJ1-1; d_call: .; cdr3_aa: CASSPRQENTEAFF
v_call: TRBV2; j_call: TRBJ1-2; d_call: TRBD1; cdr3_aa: CASSRGQGVLGYTF
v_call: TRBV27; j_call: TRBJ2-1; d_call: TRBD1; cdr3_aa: CASVLQGEGNEQFF
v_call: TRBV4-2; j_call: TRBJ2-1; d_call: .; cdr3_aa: CASSQDIGDRFTEQFF
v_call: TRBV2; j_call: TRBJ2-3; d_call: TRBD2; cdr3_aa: CASSSSGRADTQYF
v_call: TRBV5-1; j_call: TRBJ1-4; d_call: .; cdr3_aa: CASSLDRVDEKLFF
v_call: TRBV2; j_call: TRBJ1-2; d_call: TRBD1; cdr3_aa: CASSEDRGGYTF
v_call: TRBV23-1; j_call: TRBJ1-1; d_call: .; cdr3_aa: CASSQKTRSGAGVAFF
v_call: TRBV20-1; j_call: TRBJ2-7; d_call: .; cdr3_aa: CSANGGSEQYF
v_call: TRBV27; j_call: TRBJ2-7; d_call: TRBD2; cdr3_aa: CASSLNLPGLAGFYEQYF
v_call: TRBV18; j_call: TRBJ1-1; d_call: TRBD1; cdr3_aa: CASSTGTGATEAFF
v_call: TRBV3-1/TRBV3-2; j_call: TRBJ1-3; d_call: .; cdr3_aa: CASSQGTWGAGNTIYF
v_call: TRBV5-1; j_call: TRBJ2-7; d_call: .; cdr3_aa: CASSLGPQDTAYEQYF
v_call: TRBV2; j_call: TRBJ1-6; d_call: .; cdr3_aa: CASSEYRSNSPLHF
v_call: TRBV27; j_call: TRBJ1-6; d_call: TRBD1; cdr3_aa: CASSLSRGEISPLHF
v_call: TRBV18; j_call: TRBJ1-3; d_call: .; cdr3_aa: CASSPTHFGNSGNTIYF
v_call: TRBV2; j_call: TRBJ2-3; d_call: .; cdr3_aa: CASSREGTDTQYF
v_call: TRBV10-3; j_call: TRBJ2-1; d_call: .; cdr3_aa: CAISSPTQGGGLSNEQFF
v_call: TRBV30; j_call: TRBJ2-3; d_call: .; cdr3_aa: CAWSPLDLGDTQYF
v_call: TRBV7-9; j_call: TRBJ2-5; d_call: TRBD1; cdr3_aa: CASSPGQGFQETQYF
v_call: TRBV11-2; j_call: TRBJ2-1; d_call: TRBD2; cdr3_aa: CASSSSASGRDYNEQFF
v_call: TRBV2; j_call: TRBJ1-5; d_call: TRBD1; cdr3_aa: CASRVGGDQPQHF